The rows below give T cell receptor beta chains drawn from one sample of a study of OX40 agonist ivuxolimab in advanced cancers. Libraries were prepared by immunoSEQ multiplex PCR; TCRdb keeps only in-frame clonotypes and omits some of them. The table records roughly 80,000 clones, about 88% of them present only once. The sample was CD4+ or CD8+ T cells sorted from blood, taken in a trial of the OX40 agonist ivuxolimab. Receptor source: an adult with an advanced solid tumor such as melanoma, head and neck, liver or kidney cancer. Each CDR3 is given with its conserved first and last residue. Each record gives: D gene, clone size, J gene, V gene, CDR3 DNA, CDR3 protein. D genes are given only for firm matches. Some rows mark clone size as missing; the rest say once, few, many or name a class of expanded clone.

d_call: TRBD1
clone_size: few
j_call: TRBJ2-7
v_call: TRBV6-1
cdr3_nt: TGTGCCAGCCGTAACACCCAGGGGGCGGCCTACGAGCAGTACTTC
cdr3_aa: CASRNTQGAAYEQYF

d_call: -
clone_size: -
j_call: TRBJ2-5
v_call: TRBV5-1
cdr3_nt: TGCGCCAGCACTCATGGCTTTGGCTTAGAAGAGACCCAGTACTTC
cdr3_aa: CASTHGFGLEETQYF

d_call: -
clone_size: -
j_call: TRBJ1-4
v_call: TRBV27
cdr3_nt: TGTGCCAGCCGTAAGGGGTCTAATGAAAAACTGTTTTTT
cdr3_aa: CASRKGSNEKLFF

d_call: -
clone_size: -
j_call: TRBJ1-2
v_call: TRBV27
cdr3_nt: TGTGCCAGCAGTCTAGACAGATTTCGTGAATATGGCTACACCTTC
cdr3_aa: CASSLDRFREYGYTF

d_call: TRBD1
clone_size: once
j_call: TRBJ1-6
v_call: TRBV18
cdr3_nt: TGTGCCAGCTCACCAATCGGGACAGGTGTGAGGACCTATAATTCACCCCTCCACTTT
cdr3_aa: CASSPIGTGVRTYNSPLHF

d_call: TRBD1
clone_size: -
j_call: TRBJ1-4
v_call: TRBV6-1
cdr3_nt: TGTGCCAGCAACAGGGGAGGAGAAAAACTGTTTTTT
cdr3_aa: CASNRGGEKLFF

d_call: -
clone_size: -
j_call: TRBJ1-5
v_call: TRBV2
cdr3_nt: TGTGCCAGCAGTAGGAGGGACCAGATTCAGCCCCAGCATTTT
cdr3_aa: CASSRRDQIQPQHF

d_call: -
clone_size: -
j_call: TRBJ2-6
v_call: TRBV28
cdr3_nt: TGTGCCAGCAGTTTTTACAGGGCGTCTGGGGCCAACGTCCTGACTTTC
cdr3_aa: CASSFYRASGANVLTF

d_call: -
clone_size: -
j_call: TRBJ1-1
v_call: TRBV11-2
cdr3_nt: TGTGCCAGTAAGGGGTACGGTGAAGCTTTCTTT
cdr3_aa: CASKGYGEAFF

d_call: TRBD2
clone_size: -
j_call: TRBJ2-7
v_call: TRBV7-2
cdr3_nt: TGTGCCAGCAGCTTAGGTAGCGGGAGCTCCTACGAGCAGTACTTC
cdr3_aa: CASSLGSGSSYEQYF

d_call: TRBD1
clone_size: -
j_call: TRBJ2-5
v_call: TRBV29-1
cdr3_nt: TGCAGCGTCGACAGGGACCAAGAGACCCAGTACTTC
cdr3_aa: CSVDRDQETQYF

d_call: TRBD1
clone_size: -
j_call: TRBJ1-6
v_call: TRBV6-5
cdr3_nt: TGTGCCAGCAGTTTAGGGACAGATAATTCACCCCTCCACTTT
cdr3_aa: CASSLGTDNSPLHF

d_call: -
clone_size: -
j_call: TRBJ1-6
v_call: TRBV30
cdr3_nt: TGTGCCTGGAGTGAAGACAGGACCCTCCACTTT
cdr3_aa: CAWSEDRTLHF

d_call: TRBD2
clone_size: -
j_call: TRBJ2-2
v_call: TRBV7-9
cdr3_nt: TGTGCCAGCAGCTTAGGTAGCGGGAGGAAGACCGGGGAGCTGTTTTTT
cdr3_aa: CASSLGSGRKTGELFF

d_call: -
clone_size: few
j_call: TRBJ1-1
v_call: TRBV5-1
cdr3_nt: TGCGCCAGCAGCCCACAATCCGACATGAACACTGAAGCTTTCTTT
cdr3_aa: CASSPQSDMNTEAFF

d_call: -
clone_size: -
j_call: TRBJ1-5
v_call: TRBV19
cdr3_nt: TGTGCCAGTAGTTTTAATGGTGAAAATCAGCCCCAGCATTTT
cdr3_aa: CASSFNGENQPQHF

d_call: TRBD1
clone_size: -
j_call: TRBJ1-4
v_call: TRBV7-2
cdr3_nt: TGTGCCAGCAGCGAAGACCAGGGGGTAGGGGAAAAACTGTTTTTT
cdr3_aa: CASSEDQGVGEKLFF

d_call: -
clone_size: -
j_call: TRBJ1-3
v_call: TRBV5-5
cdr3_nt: TGTGCCAGCAGCTTGTCAGGGCTCGGAAACACCATATATTTT
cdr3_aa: CASSLSGLGNTIYF

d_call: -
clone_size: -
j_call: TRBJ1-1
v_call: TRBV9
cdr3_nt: TGTGCCAGCAGCGTGGACAGACACACTGAAGCTTTCTTT
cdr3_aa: CASSVDRHTEAFF

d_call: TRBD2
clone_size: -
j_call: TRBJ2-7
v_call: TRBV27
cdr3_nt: TGTGCCAGCAGTATATCCGGGACTAGCGGGATTCTATTAACCGAGCAGTACTTC
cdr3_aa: CASSISGTSGILLTEQYF

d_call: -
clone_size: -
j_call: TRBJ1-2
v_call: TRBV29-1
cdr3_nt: TGCAGCGTTGAAGTGGCAGGGGCAGGGGCGCAAATTAACTATGGCTACACCTTC
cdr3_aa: CSVEVAGAGAQINYGYTF

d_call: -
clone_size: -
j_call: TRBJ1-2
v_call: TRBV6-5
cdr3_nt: TGTGCCAGCAGTGACCCCGGGGGATACTATGGCTACACCTTC
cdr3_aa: CASSDPGGYYGYTF

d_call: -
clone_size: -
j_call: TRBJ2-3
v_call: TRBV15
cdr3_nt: TGTGCCACCAGCAGCCGGCGATGGGCCGCAGATACGCAGTATTTT
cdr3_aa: CATSSRRWAADTQYF

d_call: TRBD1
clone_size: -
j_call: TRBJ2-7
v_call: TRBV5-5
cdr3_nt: TGTGCCAGCAGCTTGTCAACCGGGACAGACACCTACGAGCAGTACTTC
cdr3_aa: CASSLSTGTDTYEQYF

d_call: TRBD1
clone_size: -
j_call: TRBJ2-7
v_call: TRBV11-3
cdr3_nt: TGTGCCAGCAGCTTCGGGCAGGGGGTTTCCTACGAGCAGTACTTC
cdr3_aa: CASSFGQGVSYEQYF

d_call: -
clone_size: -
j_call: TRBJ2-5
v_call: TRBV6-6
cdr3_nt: TGTGCCAGCACCGACCCGGTGGATGGGGAGACCCAGTACTTC
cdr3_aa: CASTDPVDGETQYF

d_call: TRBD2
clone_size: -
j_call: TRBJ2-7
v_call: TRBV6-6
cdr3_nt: TGTGCCAGCAGTTACGATGGGACTAGCGGGAGGTACGAGCAGTACTTC
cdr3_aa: CASSYDGTSGRYEQYF

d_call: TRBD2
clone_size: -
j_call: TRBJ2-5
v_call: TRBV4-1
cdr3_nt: TGCGCCAGCAGCCTTGGACTAGCGGGACCACAAGAGACCCAGTACTTC
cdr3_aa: CASSLGLAGPQETQYF

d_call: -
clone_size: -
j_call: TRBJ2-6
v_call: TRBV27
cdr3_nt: TGTGTCAGCAGTGCAGGGGTTGGGGCCAACGTCCTGACTTTC
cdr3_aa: CVSSAGVGANVLTF

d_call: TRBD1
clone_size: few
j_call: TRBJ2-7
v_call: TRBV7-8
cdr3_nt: TGTGCGACAGGGCTTCGGGAGCAGTACTTC
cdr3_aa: CATGLREQYF

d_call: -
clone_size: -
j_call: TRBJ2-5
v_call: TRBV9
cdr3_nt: TGTGCCAGCAGCCCCTCAGTCGGAGAGACCCAGTACTTC
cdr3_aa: CASSPSVGETQYF

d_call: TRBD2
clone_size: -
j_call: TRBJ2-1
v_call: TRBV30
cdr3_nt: TGTGCCTGGGCTAGGGCCGGGACTAGCGGCTACAATGAGCAGTTCTTC
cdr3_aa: CAWARAGTSGYNEQFF

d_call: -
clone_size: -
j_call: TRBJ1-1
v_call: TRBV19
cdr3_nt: TGTGCCAGTAGTGGCAAAAAGGGGTACGGCACTGAAGCTTTCTTT
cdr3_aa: CASSGKKGYGTEAFF

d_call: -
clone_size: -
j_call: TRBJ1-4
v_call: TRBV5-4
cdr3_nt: TGTGCCAGCAGCTTGGGCACAACTAATGAAAAACTGTTTTTT
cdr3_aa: CASSLGTTNEKLFF

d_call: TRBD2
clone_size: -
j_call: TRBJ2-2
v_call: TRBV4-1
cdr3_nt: TGCGCCAGCAGCCAAGTCGGACTAGCGGGAGGGAACACCGGGGAGCTGTTTTTT
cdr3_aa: CASSQVGLAGGNTGELFF

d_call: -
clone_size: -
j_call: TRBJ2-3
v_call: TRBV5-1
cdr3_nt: TGCGCCAGCAGCCAGGCTGGGTCCCCCACAGATACGCAGTATTTT
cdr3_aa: CASSQAGSPTDTQYF

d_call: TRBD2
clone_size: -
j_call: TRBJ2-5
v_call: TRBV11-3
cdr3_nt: TGTGCCAGCAGCCAACTAGCGGGAGTGGGGGGGACCCAGTACTTC
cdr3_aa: CASSQLAGVGGTQYF

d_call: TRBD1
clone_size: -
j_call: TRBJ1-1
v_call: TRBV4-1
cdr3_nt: TGCGCCAGCAGCCAAGTTCAGGGGGGAACTGAAGCTTTCTTT
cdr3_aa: CASSQVQGGTEAFF

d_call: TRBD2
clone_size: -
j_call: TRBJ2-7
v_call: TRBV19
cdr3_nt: TGTGCCAGTAGCAGTCTAGCGGGAGTATCCTACGAGCAGTACTTC
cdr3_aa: CASSSLAGVSYEQYF

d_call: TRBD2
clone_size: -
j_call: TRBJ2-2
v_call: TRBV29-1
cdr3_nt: TGCAGCGCCCAAAGTGGACTAGGGAACACCGGGGAGCTGTTTTTT
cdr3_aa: CSAQSGLGNTGELFF

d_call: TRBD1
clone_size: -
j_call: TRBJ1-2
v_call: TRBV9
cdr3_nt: TGTGCCAGCAGCGTAGCCGGACAGGTGGATGGCTACACCTTC
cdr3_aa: CASSVAGQVDGYTF

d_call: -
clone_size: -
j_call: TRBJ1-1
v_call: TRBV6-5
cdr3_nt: TGTGCCAGCAGTTACTCCTCGACAGGATTGCTCACTGAAGCTTTCTTT
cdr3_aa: CASSYSSTGLLTEAFF

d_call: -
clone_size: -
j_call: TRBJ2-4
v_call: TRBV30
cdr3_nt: TGTGCCTCGACCGACAGGAGACTAGCCAAAAACATTCAGTACTTC
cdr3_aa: CASTDRRLAKNIQYF

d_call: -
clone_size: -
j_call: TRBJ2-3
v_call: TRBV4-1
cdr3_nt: TGCGCCAGCAGCCAGACCCCCCCTAGTGTCGTTATCTGGGGCACAGATACGCAGTATTTT
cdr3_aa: CASSQTPPSVVIWGTDTQYF

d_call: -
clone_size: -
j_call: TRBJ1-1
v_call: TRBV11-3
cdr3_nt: TGTGCCAGCAGCTTAGGGAACAGAGAAGCTTTCTTT
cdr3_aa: CASSLGNREAFF

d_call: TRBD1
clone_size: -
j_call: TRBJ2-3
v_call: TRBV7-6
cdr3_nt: TGTGCCAGCAGCGTACAGGGGGCGATCCCAGATACGCAGTATTTT
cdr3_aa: CASSVQGAIPDTQYF

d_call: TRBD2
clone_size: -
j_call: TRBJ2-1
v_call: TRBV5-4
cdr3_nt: TGTGCCAGCAGCCTACGGGGGACTAGCGATGAGCAGTTCTTC
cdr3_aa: CASSLRGTSDEQFF

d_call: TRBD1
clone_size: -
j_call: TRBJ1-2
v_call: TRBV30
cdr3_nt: TGTGCCTCGAAGCCCACGACAGGGCGCTACACCTTC
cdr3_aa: CASKPTTGRYTF

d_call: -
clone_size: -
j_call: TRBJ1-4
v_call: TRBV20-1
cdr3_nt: TGCAGTGCTAGGAACAATGAAAAACTGTTTTTT
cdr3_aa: CSARNNEKLFF

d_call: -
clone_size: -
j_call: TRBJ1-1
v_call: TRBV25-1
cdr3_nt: TGTGCCAGCAGTGAATATATGGGGCTAGGGACTGAAGCTTTCTTT
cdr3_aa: CASSEYMGLGTEAFF

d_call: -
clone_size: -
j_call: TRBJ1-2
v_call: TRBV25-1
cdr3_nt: TGTGCCAGCAGTGAATTTCGTCTGACCTATGGCTACACCTTC
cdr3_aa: CASSEFRLTYGYTF

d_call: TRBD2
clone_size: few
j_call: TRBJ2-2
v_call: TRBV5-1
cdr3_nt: TGCGCCAGCAGCTTGATGGTAGCGGGAGGCCGTACCGGGGAGCTGTTTTTT
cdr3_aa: CASSLMVAGGRTGELFF

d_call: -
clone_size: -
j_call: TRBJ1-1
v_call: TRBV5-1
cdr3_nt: TGCGCCAGCAGCTTAGGAGGGGATACTGAAGCTTTCTTT
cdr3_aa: CASSLGGDTEAFF

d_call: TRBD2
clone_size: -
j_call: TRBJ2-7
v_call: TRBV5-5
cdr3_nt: TGTGCCAGCAGCTTTGGCCCTAGCGGATTCTACGAGCAGTACTTC
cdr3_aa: CASSFGPSGFYEQYF

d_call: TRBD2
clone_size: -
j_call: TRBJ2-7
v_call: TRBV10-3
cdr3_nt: TGTGCCATCAATGGCGGGAGCTCCTACGAGCAGTACTTC
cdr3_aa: CAINGGSSYEQYF

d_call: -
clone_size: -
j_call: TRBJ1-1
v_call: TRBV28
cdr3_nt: TGTGCCAGCAGTTTTCAACAGGGCCGGGGCTCTGAAGCTTTCTTT
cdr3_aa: CASSFQQGRGSEAFF

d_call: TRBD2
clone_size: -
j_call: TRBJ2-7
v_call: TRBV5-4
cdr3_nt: TGTGCCAGCAGCTTGAAGCTAGCGGGAGTCAACGAGCAGTACTTC
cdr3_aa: CASSLKLAGVNEQYF

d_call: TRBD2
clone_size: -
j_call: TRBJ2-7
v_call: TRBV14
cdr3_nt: TGTGCCAGCAGCCCGCTGACTAGCGCAACCGACGAGCAGTACTTC
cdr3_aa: CASSPLTSATDEQYF

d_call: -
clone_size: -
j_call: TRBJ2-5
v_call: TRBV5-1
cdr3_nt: TGCGCCAGCAAGAGGCAACAGGGTGGGGAGACCCAGTACTTC
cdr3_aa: CASKRQQGGETQYF